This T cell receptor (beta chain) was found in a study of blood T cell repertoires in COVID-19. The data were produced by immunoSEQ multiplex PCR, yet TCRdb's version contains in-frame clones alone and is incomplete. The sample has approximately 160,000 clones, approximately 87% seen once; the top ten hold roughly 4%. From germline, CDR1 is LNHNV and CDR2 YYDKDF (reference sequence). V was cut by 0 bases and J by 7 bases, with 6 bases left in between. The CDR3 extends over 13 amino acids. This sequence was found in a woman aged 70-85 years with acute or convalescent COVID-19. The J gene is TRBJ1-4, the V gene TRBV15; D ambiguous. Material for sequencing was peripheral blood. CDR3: CATSRDGSEKLFF. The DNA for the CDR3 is TGTGCCACCAGCAGAGACGGGAGTGAAAAACTGTTTTTT.